These 30 T cell receptor beta chains originate from one sample sequenced in a study of blood T cell repertoires in COVID-19. Some clones are missing from TCRdb's copy, which holds only in-frame ones; the method was immunoSEQ multiplex PCR. The sample holds some 270,000 clones, around 90% seen once. The sample was PBMCs or T cells enriched from blood (not recorded which). These receptors were obtained from a woman aged 40 to 49 who had been exposed to COVID-19.

The V and J genes are TRBV7-8 and TRBJ2-1; D gene ambiguous. CDR1 is SGHVS, CDR2 FQNEAQ, per germline. V was cut by 0 bases and J by 10 bases, with 7 bases left in between. The CDR3 length is 12 residues. CDR3 loop: CASSLAGLEQFF. CDR3 coding DNA: TGTGCCAGCAGCTTAGCGGGCCTGGAGCAGTTCTTC.

The chain recombines TRBV24-1 with TRBJ2-5; the match to TRBD1 covers 10 bases. V lost 4 bases, J lost 11 bases, and 9 bases stayed unmatched. CDR3 length: 14 amino acids. Germline V lookup: CDR1 KGHDR, CDR2 SFDVKD. CDR3 DNA: TGTGCCACCAGTGACGGGACAGGGGCGGACGGTCAGTACTTC. Its protein is CATSDGTGADGQYF.

The V and J genes are TRBV19 and TRBJ1-2; 9 bases match TRBD1. This CDR3 is built from 14 residues. From germline, CDR1 is LNHDA and CDR2 SQIVND (reference sequence). V lost 6 bases, J lost 7 bases, and 9 bases stayed unmatched. The CDR3 sequence: CASRGQGLGGGYTF. The CDR3 DNA is TGTGCCAGTAGGGGACAGGGATTGGGTGGTGGCTACACCTTC.

The chain employs TRBV28 and TRBJ1-5; TRBD1 agrees at 11 bases. CDR1 is MDHEN and CDR2 is SYDVKM in the germline V gene. The V gene end was trimmed by 6 bases and the J gene end by 7 bases; junction bases not matched to a gene: 8. The CDR3 is 15 amino acids. The CDR3, as DNA: TGTGCCAGCAGGCCTGGGGACAGGGGGAACCAGCCCCAGCATTTT. Protein sequence: CASRPGDRGNQPQHF.

The J gene is TRBJ1-3, the V gene TRBV7-9; D not certain. Trimming took off 4 bases at V and 1 base at J, with 11 bases between the two ends. This CDR3 spans 15 amino acids. CDR1 and CDR2 (germline): SEHNR, FQNEAQ (reference sequence). This chain's CDR3 is CASSSPRASGNTIYF. CDR3 sequence (DNA): TGTGCCAGCAGCTCCCCGCGGGCTTCTGGAAACACCATATATTTT.

V usage is TRBV12-3 or TRBV12-4 and J usage is TRBJ1-4, with D maybe TRBD1 (5 bases). V lost 7 bases, J lost 4 bases, and 10 bases lay in between. The length of the CDR3 is 13 residues. The CDR3 spells CASNDRLNEKLFF. As DNA, the CDR3 is TGTGCCAGCAACGACAGACTTAATGAAAAACTGTTTTTT.

The rearrangement joins TRBV7-2 to TRBJ1-4; D gene unclear. Germline-derived CDR1 and CDR2 are SGHTA and FQGNSA. This CDR3 spans 14 amino acids. Trimming removed 5 bases at V and 8 bases at J, with 15 bases between. The CDR3 nucleotides read TGTGCCAGCAGCCCCGGGAGGGTGCGGGAAAAACTGTTTTTT. Translated, it gives CASSPGRVREKLFF.

The chain joins TRBV28 to TRBJ2-7; perhaps TRBD1 as D (6 bases). With 7 bases removed from V and 6 bases from J, the gap between germline ends came to 22 bases. This CDR3 comprises 15 residues. The germline V gene has CDR1 MDHEN and CDR2 SYDVKM. CDR3 loop: CASTKLDRTSGEQYF. CDR3 nucleotide sequence: TGTGCCAGCACGAAGCTGGACAGAACCTCCGGCGAGCAGTACTTC. The whole variable domain, filled in from reference TRBV28 and TRBJ2-7, reads DVKVTQSSRYLVKRTGEKVFLECVQDMDHENMFWYRQDPGLGLRLIYFSYDVKMKEKGDIPEGYSVSREKKERFSLILESASTNQTSMYLCASTKLDRTSGEQYFGPGTRLTVT.

The J gene is TRBJ2-3, the V gene TRBV7-3; the D gene is possibly TRBD2 (6 bases). V was clipped by 1 base and J by 2 bases, with 7 bases between them. CDR3 length: 14 residues. CDR1 is SGHTA, CDR2 FQGTGA, per germline. The CDR3 reads CASSLRGDTDTQYF. The CDR3 bases are TGTGCCAGCAGCTTAAGGGGGGACACAGATACGCAGTATTTT.

Notes on this clone: Germline and junction disagree at one end, which may indicate a read error. The chain's CDR3 is CASSITRVSYNEQFF. CDR3 DNA: TGTGCCAGCAGCATCACCCGCGTCTCCTACAATGAGCAGTTCTTC. This chain connects TRBV5-1 to TRBJ2-1; no reliable D call. The CDR3 has 15 residues. Looked up from germline, CDR1 is SGHRS and CDR2 is YFSETQ.

The rearrangement links TRBV5-5 to TRBJ1-4; D is uncertain. Trimming shortened V by 0 bases and J by 8 bases, and 17 bases separated the two germline ends. The CDR3 sequence is 16 residues long. CDR1 SGHKS and CDR2 YYEKEE come from the germline V gene (reference sequence). CDR3 in DNA: TGTGCCAGCAGCTTGGATGCTGGATTCGCGGGCGAAAAACTGTTTTTT. Translating it yields CASSLDAGFAGEKLFF.

The V and J genes are TRBV12-3 or TRBV12-4 and TRBJ2-3; D is unclear. Trimming left V 7 bases short and J 4 bases short, with 12 bases between. The CDR3 consists of 13 residues. The CDR3 DNA reads TGTGCCAGCATCCCGACTGACTCAGATACGCAGTATTTT. This gives the protein CASIPTDSDTQYF.

This chain joins TRBV5-4 and TRBJ2-3; D gene uncertain. Germline CDR1 SGHNT, CDR2 YYREEE (reference sequence). With 2 bases removed from V and 2 bases from J, the gap between germline ends came to 9 bases. The CDR3 sequence is 14 residues long. The CDR3 loop reads CASSFGPDTDTQYF. CDR3 bases: TGTGCCAGCAGCTTTGGGCCGGACACAGATACGCAGTATTTT.

The chain joins TRBV29-1 to TRBJ1-2; D unresolved. The germline gives CDR1 SQVTM, CDR2 ANQGSEA. This CDR3 region has 16 residues. V lost 1 base to trimming and J lost 0 bases, with 15 bases between them. The CDR3 bases are TGCAGCGTTGAAGGATATGCCTACCTTACTAACTATGGCTACACCTTC. It codes for CSVEGYAYLTNYGYTF.

CDR3 nucleotide sequence: TGCGCCAGCAGCCAAGATTGGGGCGCGTCTGGAAACACCATATATTTT. Encoded protein: CASSQDWGASGNTIYF. The V gene is TRBV4-3, the J gene TRBJ1-3; D is possibly TRBD1 (5 bases). Trimming took off 0 bases at V and 1 base at J, with 10 bases between the two ends. Germline values: CDR1 LGHNA, CDR2 YSLEER. The CDR3 consists of 16 residues.

The gene calls are TRBV6-4 and TRBJ2-4, with 8 bases matching TRBD2. V lost 9 bases, J lost 1 base, and 8 bases stayed unmatched. CDR3 length: 15 amino acids. CDR1 and CDR2 from the germline V gene are MRHNA and SNTAGT. The CDR3 DNA sequence: TGTGCCAGAAAGCCGGGACTAGTGGCCAAAAACATTCAGTACTTC. Translation gives CARKPGLVAKNIQYF.

V usage is TRBV30 and J usage is TRBJ2-6, with no clear D. Germline V gene sequence: CDR1 GTSNPN, CDR2 SVGIG (reference sequence). Trimming cost V 6 bases and J 0 bases, with 6 bases left between them. The CDR3 covers 13 residues. The CDR3 here is CACSYSGANVLTF. The DNA for the CDR3 is TGTGCCTGTAGCTACTCTGGGGCCAACGTCCTGACTTTC.

This rearrangement joins TRBV27 to TRBJ2-2; 9 bases line up with TRBD1. The V gene end was trimmed by 3 bases and the J gene end by 6 bases; junction bases not matched to a gene: 2. The germline V gene has CDR1 MNHEY and CDR2 SMNVEV (reference sequence). The CDR3 consists of 14 residues. CDR3 protein: CASSFDRGSGELFF. CDR3 nucleotides: TGTGCCAGCAGTTTCGACAGGGGGTCCGGGGAGCTGTTTTTT.

This rearrangement joins TRBV30 to TRBJ1-1; a weak D match, TRBD1 (6 bases). Per germline, CDR1 GTSNPN and CDR2 SVGIG (reference sequence). Trimming stripped 3 bases from V and 2 bases from J, with 16 bases between. The CDR3 is made up of 15 amino acids. DNA for the CDR3: TGTGCCTGGAGAGCTGGAGGACAGTTAAACACTGAAGCTTTCTTT. Protein product: CAWRAGGQLNTEAFF.

The chain uses TRBV6-5 and TRBJ2-5, with D possibly matching TRBD1 (6 bases). The CDR3 has 15 amino acids. The ends were cut back, 6 bases at V and 0 bases at J, with 14 bases in the middle. In germline, CDR1 is MNHEY, CDR2 SVGAGI. The chain's CDR3 is CASRKGRTDQETQYF. The CDR3 DNA reads TGTGCCAGCAGGAAGGGCCGGACAGACCAAGAGACCCAGTACTTC.

The chain is built from TRBV5-1 and TRBJ2-5; the match to TRBD2 covers 9 bases. The CDR3 loop spans 15 amino acids. Looked up from germline, CDR1 is SGHRS and CDR2 is YFSETQ. Trimming removed 3 bases from V and 5 bases from J; junction bases left unmatched: 8. CDR3 DNA sequence: TGCGCCAGCAGCTCAAGCGGGGGGCTTCTGGAGACCCAGTACTTC. Translation: CASSSSGGLLETQYF.

The rearrangement uses TRBV28 and TRBJ1-2, with TRBD1 as a possible D gene (5 bases). Germline-derived CDR1 and CDR2 are MDHEN and SYDVKM. The CDR3 sequence is 13 residues long. V gave up 7 bases and J gave up 8 bases, with 17 bases separating them. In nucleotides, the CDR3 is TGTGCCAGCACGGTAGACAGCCAAGGGGGCTACACCTTC. Residues: CASTVDSQGGYTF.

V usage is TRBV6-5 and J usage is TRBJ2-7; possible D gene TRBD1, 5 bases. The CDR3 sequence is 13 residues long. The germline V gene encodes CDR1 MNHEY and CDR2 SVGAGI. V was pared by 6 bases and J by 3 bases, with 12 bases between. This CDR3 is CASRKQVGYEQYF. The CDR3 DNA is TGTGCCAGCAGGAAACAGGTGGGCTACGAGCAGTACTTC.

J is TRBJ1-2 and V is TRBV5-4; D unclear. The CDR3 consists of 13 residues. Germline assignment: CDR1 SGHNT and CDR2 YYREEE (reference sequence). The V end was cut by 3 bases, the J end by 0 bases, with 6 bases between. CDR3 in amino acids: CASSSGTNYGYTF. CDR3 DNA: TGTGCCAGCAGCTCTGGCACTAACTATGGCTACACCTTC.

As to this clone: The same CDR3 arises from other DNA sequences in this sample as well. The V and J genes are TRBV2 and TRBJ1-1, with a weak D call TRBD1 (5 bases). This CDR3 has 12 amino acids. The V end was cut by 6 bases, the J end by 1 base, with 6 bases between. The germline CDR1 and CDR2 sequences are SNHLY and FYNNEI. CDR3 amino acids: CASRQGNTEAFF. Written as DNA, the CDR3 is TGTGCCAGCAGGCAGGGGAACACTGAAGCTTTCTTT.

The chain carries TRBV7-2 and TRBJ1-2; D gene uncertain. The germline V gene has CDR1 SGHTA and CDR2 FQGNSA. Trimming removed 5 bases from V and 5 bases from J, with 18 bases in between. The CDR3 is made up of 15 amino acids. The CDR3 reads CASSPPHRGGYGYTF. In nucleotides, the CDR3 is TGTGCCAGCAGCCCGCCCCATCGGGGTGGGTATGGCTACACCTTC.

The genes are TRBV6-5 and TRBJ1-5; 7 positions match TRBD1. Germline CDR1 is MNHEY and CDR2 is SVGAGI. The V and J ends lost 7 bases and 3 bases, in that order; junction bases with no gene match: 9. The CDR3 is made up of 15 amino acids. Written as DNA, the CDR3 is TGTGCCAGCAAAAGGGGTACAGGGGTCAATCAGCCCCAGCATTTT. Amino acids: CASKRGTGVNQPQHF.

The chain joins TRBV24-1 to TRBJ2-2; D is perhaps TRBD1 (5 bases). This CDR3 comprises 14 residues. Germline V gene data show CDR1 as KGHDR and CDR2 as SFDVKD. Trimming took off 3 bases at V and 6 bases at J, with 10 bases between the two ends. CDR3 DNA: TGTGCCACCAGTGATCCCCAGGGATCCGGGGAGCTGTTTTTT. Encoded protein: CATSDPQGSGELFF.

The chain couples TRBV7-2 to TRBJ2-2; D possibly corresponds to TRBD2 (5 bases). V was trimmed by 1 base and J by 6 bases, leaving 18 bases between them. The CDR3 is 17 residues long. Germline V gene lookup returns CDR1 SGHTA and CDR2 FQGNSA. The CDR3 DNA is TGTGCCAGCAGCTTAGACGGACTGAGGGCTAGGGCCGGGGAGCTGTTTTTT. Protein product: CASSLDGLRARAGELFF.

This clone showed up just once. J is TRBJ1-6 and V is TRBV28, with D uncertain. Trimming pared 5 bases from V and 5 bases from J, leaving 22 bases between. Germline loops: CDR1 MDHEN, CDR2 SYDVKM. CDR3 size: 18 residues. The CDR3 sequence: CASSLIVRGLIDNSPLHF. In nucleotides, the CDR3 is TGTGCCAGCAGTCTCATCGTCCGAGGACTTATTGATAATTCACCCCTCCACTTT.